This is a list of T cell receptor beta chains from one sample in a study of blood T cell repertoires in COVID-19. Libraries were prepared by immunoSEQ multiplex PCR; TCRdb keeps only in-frame clonotypes and omits some of them. Found here are fewer than 20,000 clones, roughly 89% of them singletons; the top ten hold 11%. The specimen was peripheral blood. The origin of the receptors is a human donor in a cohort sampled during active COVID-19. CDR3s include the opening cysteine and the closing phenylalanine or tryptophan. D genes are given only for firm matches. The listing skips clone size in some rows; elsewhere it reads once, few, many or a size class.

clone_size,j_call,v_call,d_call,cdr3_aa,cdr3_nt
NA,TRBJ2-1,TRBV28,NA,CASSPPPTESYNEQFF,TGTGCCAGCAGTCCCCCACCGACGGAGAGCTACAATGAGCAGTTCTTC
once,TRBJ1-2,TRBV21-1,NA,CASSKPPSQLIYGYTF,TGTGCCAGCAGCAAACCCCCGTCACAGCTTATCTATGGCTACACCTTC
NA,TRBJ2-2,TRBV7-3,TRBD1,CASSFMGFGTGSPGELFF,TGTGCCAGCAGCTTTATGGGTTTCGGGACAGGGTCTCCCGGGGAGCTGTTTTTT
NA,TRBJ1-1,TRBV6-5,TRBD1,CASRRTGEAFF,TGTGCCAGCAGAAGGACAGGGGAGGCTTTCTTT
NA,TRBJ1-1,TRBV11-2,NA,CASSSAPLGFGAFF,TGTGCCAGCAGCTCCGCCCCCCTAGGATTCGGAGCTTTCTTT
NA,TRBJ2-7,TRBV18,NA,CASSPNVGAASEQYF,TGTGCCAGCTCCCCTAATGTAGGGGCTGCTTCCGAGCAGTACTTC
NA,TRBJ2-3,TRBV27,TRBD2,CASTARGGGRDTQYF,TGTGCCAGCACCGCCCGGGGCGGGGGGAGGGATACGCAGTATTTT
NA,TRBJ2-5,TRBV6-2/TRBV6-3,NA,CASSGRLSRETQYF,TGTGCCAGCAGTGGGAGACTCTCCCGGGAGACCCAGTACTTC
NA,TRBJ1-1,TRBV7-2,NA,CASKPAGENTEAFF,TGTGCCAGCAAGCCGGCAGGGGAGAACACTGAAGCTTTCTTT
few,TRBJ2-7,TRBV4-1,NA,CASSQVIGGAYEQYF,TGCGCCAGCAGCCAAGTCATAGGGGGGGCCTACGAGCAGTACTTC
NA,TRBJ1-4,TRBV5-5,TRBD1,CASSLTGGTNEKLFF,TGTGCCAGCAGCTTGACAGGGGGAACTAATGAAAAACTGTTTTTT
NA,TRBJ2-5,TRBV7-2,TRBD1,CASSSLTGGSGETQYF,TGTGCCAGCAGCTCCCTCACAGGGGGCTCGGGGGAGACCCAGTACTTC
few,TRBJ1-5,TRBV7-2,TRBD1,CASSSAPGQGQPQHF,TGTGCCAGCAGCTCCGCTCCGGGACAGGGGCAGCCCCAGCATTTT
NA,TRBJ2-2,TRBV10-3,TRBD2,CAISESGRASGGELFF,TGTGCCATCAGTGAGAGCGGGAGGGCCTCGGGCGGGGAGCTGTTTTTT
NA,TRBJ1-4,TRBV27,TRBD1,CASSGTGNEKLFF,TGTGCCAGCTCTGGGACAGGGAATGAAAAACTGTTTTTT
NA,TRBJ2-1,TRBV19,TRBD2,CASTWGTLAGQSREQFF,TGTGCCAGTACATGGGGGACACTAGCGGGACAAAGCCGTGAGCAGTTCTTC
NA,TRBJ2-7,TRBV10-3,TRBD2,CAISVPARGGESYEQYF,TGTGCCATCAGTGTCCCGGCTCGGGGGGGGGAGTCCTACGAGCAGTACTTC
few,TRBJ2-6,TRBV5-1,TRBD1,CASSFTGGAGVPGANVLTF,TGCGCCAGCAGCTTTACAGGGGGCGCAGGGGTACCTGGGGCCAACGTCCTGACTTTC
NA,TRBJ1-6,TRBV28,NA,CASSLLVMGSVSPLHF,TGTGCCAGCAGTTTATTGGTCATGGGGAGTGTTTCACCCCTCCACTTT
once,TRBJ2-2,TRBV14,NA,CASSHRQGEDTGELFF,TGTGCCAGCAGCCACAGGCAGGGGGAGGACACCGGGGAGCTGTTTTTT
NA,TRBJ1-3,TRBV5-1,NA,CASSPMGAGNTIYF,TGCGCCAGCAGCCCGATGGGGGCAGGAAACACCATATATTTT
NA,TRBJ1-2,TRBV6-2/TRBV6-3,NA,CASSLSPESYGYTF,TGTGCCAGCAGTCTAAGTCCGGAGAGCTATGGCTACACCTTC
NA,TRBJ2-7,TRBV28,TRBD1,CASSLAGTGGYEQYF,TGTGCCAGCAGTTTGGCAGGGACAGGGGGCTACGAGCAGTACTTC
NA,TRBJ2-7,TRBV27,TRBD2,CASVPGRTSAGEQYF,TGTGCCAGCGTACCCGGGAGGACTAGCGCTGGGGAGCAGTACTTC
NA,TRBJ1-3,TRBV27,NA,CASSSTTGLRGGNTIYF,TGTGCCAGCAGCTCAACAACGGGGCTCAGGGGAGGAAACACCATATATTTT
NA,TRBJ1-1,TRBV28,NA,CASSLGLRNTEAFF,TGTGCCAGCAGTCTGGGACTCCGGAACACTGAAGCTTTCTTT